The 27 T cell receptor beta chains listed next were all sequenced from one sample in a study of T cells in Graves' hyperthyroidism and ophthalmopathy. The investigators amplified TCR beta CDR3 regions from RNA transcripts. The study used the HTBI primer set for a first-round RT-PCR of the TCR CDR3. TCRdb reanalysed the multiplex PCR reads using MiXCR and keeps one entry per CDR3 protein. The table records 360,000 or so distinct CDR3 sequences, about 20% of them present only once. Sequencing was carried out using blood. These TCRs come from a woman aged 18-29 years with Graves' hyperthyroidism.

This clonotype was recorded many times. This chain joins TRBV24-1 and TRBJ2-5; D is perhaps TRBD1 or TRBD2 (5 bases each). The CDR3 is 16 residues long. Per germline, CDR1 KGHDR and CDR2 SFDVKD. Trimming stripped 3 bases from V and 4 bases from J, with 17 bases between. CDR3 in amino acids: CATSDVGTDGRETQYF. The CDR3 DNA reads TGTGCCACCAGTGATGTCGGGACGGACGGACGAGAGACCCAGTACTTC.

At least ten counts were recorded for this clonotype. The V call is TRBV20-1, the J call TRBJ2-2; perhaps TRBD2 as D (5 bases). Germline CDR1 DFQATT, CDR2 SNEGSKA (reference sequence). Trimming pared 6 bases from V and 0 bases from J, leaving 14 bases between. The CDR3 contains 15 residues. In DNA form, the CDR3 reads TGCAGTGCCGAAGTTCCGGGATCGAACACCGGGGAGCTGTTTTTT. This translates into CSAEVPGSNTGELFF.

This clonotype occurred many times. The chain is built from TRBV18 and TRBJ2-5; 7 positions match TRBD2. The CDR3 runs to 13 residues. The germline gives CDR1 KGHSH, CDR2 LQKENI. Trimming at V came to 2 bases and at J to 9 bases, leaving 6 bases not matched to a gene. The CDR3 sequence is CASSPSSGEPQYF. The DNA for the CDR3 is TGTGCCAGCTCACCATCTAGCGGAGAACCCCAGTACTTC.

Details on this clonotype: A clone one base away is much larger, so this may be a read error. The chain has TRBV4-1 and TRBJ1-1, with D uncertain. This CDR3 contains 16 residues. Germline V CDR1 and CDR2: MGHRA, YSYEKL. CDR3 DNA sequence: TGCGCCAGCAGCCTAGGACGAGAGGGATATAACACTGAAGCTTGCTTT. Amino acids: CASSLGREGYNTEACF.

J is TRBJ2-2 and V is TRBV5-5; a weak D match, TRBD2 (5 bases). CDR1 and CDR2 from the germline V gene are SGHKS and YYEKEE (reference sequence). V lost 1 base and J 4 bases, leaving 14 bases between the germline ends. The CDR3 has 16 amino acids. CDR3 in amino acids: CASSLILETFTGELFF. The CDR3 bases are TGTGCCAGCAGCTTGATACTAGAAACCTTCACCGGGGAGCTGTTTTTT.

This chain joins TRBV7-9 and TRBJ2-5; D tentatively fits TRBD1 or TRBD2 (6 bases each). The V end lost 5 bases, the J end lost 4 bases, and 17 bases lay between the germline ends. Germline CDR1 is SEHNR and CDR2 is FQNEAQ (reference sequence). CDR3 length: 15 residues. CDR3 residues: CASSPRSGAGETQYF. The CDR3 DNA is TGTGCCAGCAGCCCCCGTTCGGGGGCTGGAGAGACCCAGTACTTC.

The chain is built from TRBV20-1 and TRBJ2-2; 8 nucleotides match TRBD2. CDR3 length equals 18 residues. V trimming: 6 bases; J trimming: 7 bases; junction bases outside the gene matches: 22. CDR1 and CDR2 from the germline V gene are DFQATT and SNEGSKA (reference sequence). CDR3 sequence: CSAGTTFFSGGIGGELFF. CDR3 nucleotide sequence: TGCAGTGCCGGAACTACTTTCTTCAGCGGGGGCATCGGCGGGGAGCTGTTTTTT.

This clonotype was counted ten times or more. V is TRBV2 and J is TRBJ2-7; D remains ambiguous. Germline loops: CDR1 SNHLY, CDR2 FYNNEI. The CDR3 loop spans 12 amino acids. V dropped 5 bases and J dropped 4 bases, with 9 bases sitting between them. The CDR3, as DNA: TGTGCCAGCAGTCCCGACCCATACGAGCAGTACTTC. As protein: CASSPDPYEQYF. The full variable domain, rest sourced from reference TRBV2 and TRBJ2-7, is EPEVTQTPSHQVTQMGQEVILRCVPISNHLYFYWYRQILGQKVEFLVSFYNNEISEKSEIFDDQFSVERPDGSNFTLKIRSTKLEDSAMYFCASSPDPYEQYFGPGTRLTVT.

There are many counts of this clonotype. The chain is built from TRBV7-3 and TRBJ1-2, with D hard to call. Looked up from germline, CDR1 is SGHTA and CDR2 is FQGTGA. CDR3 length equals 13 residues. The ends were cut back, 2 bases at V and 0 bases at J, with 4 bases in the middle. CDR3 sequence (DNA): TGTGCCAGCAGCTTACTCCCTAACTATGGCTACACCTTC. This codes for CASSLLPNYGYTF.

This clonotype was found many times. The rearrangement joins TRBV30 to TRBJ1-5, with 10 positions matching TRBD1. V trimming: 5 bases; J trimming: 5 bases; junction bases outside the gene matches: 3. CDR1 is GTSNPN, CDR2 SVGIG, per germline (reference sequence). The CDR3 is 13 amino acids. CDR3 region: CAWDRGRHQPQHF. CDR3 sequence (DNA): TGTGCCTGGGACAGGGGGCGCCATCAGCCCCAGCATTTT.

The chain has TRBV5-1 and TRBJ1-2; D may be TRBD1 (5 bases). V lost 0 bases and J 3 bases, leaving 15 bases between the germline ends. This CDR3 is 16 amino acids long. Germline CDR1 and CDR2: SGHRS and YFSETQ. CDR3 DNA sequence: TGCGCCAGCAGCTTGGGCGACGGACGAGGGGACTATGGCTACACCTTC. It translates to CASSLGDGRGDYGYTF.

This clonotype was recorded many times. The chain has TRBV6-1 and TRBJ2-7; TRBD2 is a possible D gene (5 bases). This CDR3 is built from 13 residues. V was pared by 7 bases and J by 4 bases, with 14 bases between. CDR1 MNHNS and CDR2 SASEGT come from the germline V gene. The CDR3 protein is CASTDAGIYEQYF. As DNA, the CDR3 is TGTGCCAGCACCGATGCCGGGATTTACGAGCAGTACTTC.

This clonotype was observed a few times. The chain joins TRBV3-1 to TRBJ1-2; D uncertain. The germline gives CDR1 LGHDT, CDR2 YNNKEL (reference sequence). Trimming pared 0 bases from V and 6 bases from J, leaving 8 bases between. The length of the CDR3 is 13 residues. The CDR3 nucleotides are TGTGCCAGCAGCCAAGATCACAATGATGGCTACACCTTC. As protein: CASSQDHNDGYTF.

A few counts support this clonotype. The chain has TRBV28 and TRBJ2-2; possible D gene TRBD1, 5 bases. V was trimmed by 3 bases and J by 6 bases, leaving 17 bases between them. This CDR3 region has 16 residues. Germline assignment: CDR1 MDHEN and CDR2 SYDVKM. CDR3 bases: TGTGCCAGCAGTTTGGGTTGGGGCGGTAATGCCGGGGAGCTGTTTTTT. It is translated as CASSLGWGGNAGELFF.

There are many counts of this clonotype. This sequence joins TRBV6-5 and TRBJ1-1; D unclear. This CDR3 has 14 amino acids. Germline CDR1 reads MNHEY; CDR2 reads SVGAGI. V lost 2 bases and J lost 4, with 11 bases in between. The chain's CDR3 is CASSYKRLFTEAFF. The CDR3 bases are TGTGCCAGCAGTTACAAGCGGCTTTTCACTGAAGCTTTCTTT.

This clonotype was recorded at least ten times. A much larger clone is a single base away; this may be a read error. The V gene is TRBV6-1, the J gene TRBJ1-1; possible D gene TRBD1, 5 bases. Germline CDR1 and CDR2: MNHNS and SASEGT. The CDR3 is 13 amino acids. The CDR3 nucleotides are TGTGCCAGCATATCGGGGCGCACTACTGAAGCTTGCTTT. It encodes CASISGRTTEACF.

This clonotype was seen more than once but under ten times. Just one base apart from a much larger clone, this may be a read error. The chain has TRBV11-2 and TRBJ1-5; D call uncertain. The V gene's germline CDR1 is SGHAT and CDR2 FQNNGV. This CDR3 is built from 13 residues. CDR3 DNA sequence: TGTGCCAGCAGCTTAGGGTACAATCAGCCCCGGCATTTT. Its translation is CASSLGYNQPRHF. Complete variable domain (other parts from reference TRBV11-2 and TRBJ1-5): EAGVAQSPRYKIIEKRQSVAFWCNPISGHATLYWYQQILGQGPKLLIQFQNNGVVDDSQLPKDRFSAERLKGVDSTLKIQPAKLEDSAVYLCASSLGYNQPRHFGDGTRLSIL.

The genes are TRBV19 and TRBJ2-2; D is uncertain. From germline, CDR1 is LNHDA and CDR2 SQIVND (reference sequence). V lost 5 bases to trimming and J lost 4 bases, with 8 bases between them. The CDR3 has 13 amino acids. The CDR3 nucleotides read TGTGCCAGTAGTTCCGGGCTCACCGGGGAGCTGTTTTTT. It encodes CASSSGLTGELFF.

This clonotype showed up many times. The chain joins TRBV14 to TRBJ2-7, with D possibly being TRBD1 (5 bases). V was clipped by 4 bases and J by 2 bases, with 15 bases between them. The CDR3 totals 15 residues. CDR1 is SGHDN, CDR2 FVKESK, per germline. CDR3 sequence: CASSLVPGNAYEQYF. The CDR3 nucleotides are TGTGCCAGCAGCCTTGTTCCAGGGAATGCCTACGAGCAGTACTTC. The full variable domain, its missing parts supplied by reference TRBV14 and TRBJ2-7, is EAGVTQFPSHSVIEKGQTVTLRCDPISGHDNLYWYRRVMGKEIKFLLHFVKESKQDESGMPNNRFLAERTGGTYSTLKVQPAELEDSGVYFCASSLVPGNAYEQYFGPGTRLTVT.

Only a few counts were recorded for this clonotype. This chain joins TRBV12-3 or TRBV12-4 and TRBJ2-4; 7 bases are a match to TRBD1. The CDR3 contains 15 residues. V gave up 7 bases and J gave up 3 bases; unmatched junction bases: 9. The CDR3 spells CASTKRGQYKNIQYF. CDR3 bases: TGTGCCAGCACCAAAAGGGGACAGTACAAAAACATTCAGTACTTC.

This clonotype was counted at least ten times. V and J are TRBV11-2 and TRBJ2-5; D unclear. Trimming removed 6 bases from V and 2 bases from J, with 10 bases in between. This CDR3 contains 13 residues. The germline gives CDR1 SGHAT, CDR2 FQNNGV. For the CDR3, the DNA is TGTGCCAGCAGGGGAAGTGATCAAGAGACCCAGTACTTC. Its translation is CASRGSDQETQYF.

This rearrangement joins TRBV6-1 to TRBJ1-6; 7 bases fit TRBD1. V was pared by 4 bases and J by 9 bases, with 9 bases of the junction left unmatched. Per germline, CDR1 MNHNS and CDR2 SASEGT. This CDR3 region has 15 residues. In DNA form, the CDR3 reads TGTGCCAGCAGTGCAGACTATCCAGGGGGTTCACCCCTCCACTTT. Protein product: CASSADYPGGSPLHF.

This clonotype occurred many times. The chain uses TRBV5-4 and TRBJ2-5, with a tentative D call TRBD2 (5 bases). The CDR3 sequence is 16 residues long. CDR1 is SGHNT, CDR2 YYREEE, per germline (reference sequence). Trimming cost V 3 bases and J 3 bases, with 18 bases left between them. The CDR3 sequence: CASSSVVSRTEETQYF. The CDR3 DNA sequence: TGTGCCAGCAGCTCCGTGGTTTCCCGGACTGAAGAGACCCAGTACTTC. Complete variable domain (other parts from reference TRBV5-4 and TRBJ2-5): ETGVTQSPTHLIKTRGQQVTLRCSSQSGHNTVSWYQQALGQGPQFIFQYYREEENGRGNFPPRFSGLQFPNYSSELNVNALELDDSALYLCASSSVVSRTEETQYFGPGTRLLVL.

As regards this clonotype: The conserved closing phenylalanine or tryptophan is absent in this CDR3, likely reflecting a read error. The chain joins TRBV12-3 or TRBV12-4 to TRBJ1-1, with D maybe TRBD1 (6 bases). This CDR3 is built from 15 residues. Trimming stripped 5 bases from V and 4 bases from J, with 17 bases between. CDR3 in DNA: TGTGCCAGCAGTACCGCCGGACAGTTGGGCACTGAAGCTTTCGTT. It translates to CASSTAGQLGTEAFV.

J is TRBJ1-5 and V is TRBV28; 10 bases map to TRBD1. Germline CDR1 is MDHEN and CDR2 is SYDVKM. Trimming removed 1 base from V and 11 bases from J; junction bases left unmatched: 17. CDR3 length equals 18 residues. The CDR3 DNA follows: TGTGCCAGCAGTTTATATGATATTCGGGACAGGGGACCTCGCACCCAGCATTTT. It is translated as CASSLYDIRDRGPRTQHF.

The V call is TRBV28, the J call TRBJ2-7; D may match TRBD1 or TRBD2 (5 bases each). The CDR3 consists of 15 residues. Trimming stripped 6 bases from V and 4 bases from J, with 19 bases between. Germline V lookup: CDR1 MDHEN, CDR2 SYDVKM. The CDR3: CASRPAGSQLYEQYF. The CDR3 DNA sequence: TGTGCCAGCAGGCCTGCAGGGAGCCAGCTTTACGAGCAGTACTTC.

This clonotype was counted ten times or more. This chain connects TRBV5-8 to TRBJ1-5; D ambiguous. Germline assignment: CDR1 SGHTS and CDR2 YDEGEE. The germline V and J ends were trimmed by 1 base and 3 bases, with 8 bases remaining between them. The CDR3 extends over 14 amino acids. CDR3 in amino acids: CASSLIQANQPQHF. The CDR3, as DNA: TGTGCCAGCAGCTTGATTCAGGCCAATCAGCCCCAGCATTTT.